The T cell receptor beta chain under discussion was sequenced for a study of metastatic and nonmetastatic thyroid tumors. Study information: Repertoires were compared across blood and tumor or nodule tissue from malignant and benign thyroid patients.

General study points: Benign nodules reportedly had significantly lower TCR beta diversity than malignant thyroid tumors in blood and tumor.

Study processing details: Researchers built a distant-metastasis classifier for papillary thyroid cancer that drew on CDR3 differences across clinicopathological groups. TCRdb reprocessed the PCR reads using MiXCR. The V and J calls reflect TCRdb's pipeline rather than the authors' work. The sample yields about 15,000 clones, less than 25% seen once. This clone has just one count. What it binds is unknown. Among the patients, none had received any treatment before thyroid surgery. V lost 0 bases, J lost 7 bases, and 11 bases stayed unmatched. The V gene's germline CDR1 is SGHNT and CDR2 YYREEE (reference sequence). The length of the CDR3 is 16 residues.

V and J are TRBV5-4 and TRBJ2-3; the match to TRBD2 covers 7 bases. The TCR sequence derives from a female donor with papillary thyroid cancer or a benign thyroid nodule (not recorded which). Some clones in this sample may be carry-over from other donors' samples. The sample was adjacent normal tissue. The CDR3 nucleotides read TGTGCCAGCAGCTTGGCCTTTGCGGGAGTTGGGAATACGCAGTATTTT. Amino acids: CASSLAFAGVGNTQYF.